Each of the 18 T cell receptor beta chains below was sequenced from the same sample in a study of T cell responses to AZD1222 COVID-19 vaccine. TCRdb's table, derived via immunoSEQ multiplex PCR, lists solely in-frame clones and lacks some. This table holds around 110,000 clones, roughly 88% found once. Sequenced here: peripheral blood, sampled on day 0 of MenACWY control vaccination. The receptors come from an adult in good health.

The CDR3 region is CASSVARDATGELFF. For the CDR3, the DNA is TGTGCCAGCAGCGTAGCCCGGGACGCCACCGGGGAGCTGTTTTTT. V usage is TRBV9 and J usage is TRBJ2-2; D may match TRBD1 or TRBD2 (5 bases each). The V gene lost 0 bases and the J gene lost 4 bases, with 10 bases spanning the gap. Germline assignment: CDR1 SGDLS and CDR2 YYNGEE. This CDR3 has 15 residues.

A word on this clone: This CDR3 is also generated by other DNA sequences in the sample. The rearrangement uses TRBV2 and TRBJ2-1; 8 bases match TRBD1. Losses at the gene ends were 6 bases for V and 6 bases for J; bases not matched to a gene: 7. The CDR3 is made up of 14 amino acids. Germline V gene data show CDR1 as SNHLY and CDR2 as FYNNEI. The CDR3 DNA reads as TGTGCCAGCAGGGGGGGACAGGCGGGCAATGAGCAGTTCTTC. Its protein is CASRGGQAGNEQFF. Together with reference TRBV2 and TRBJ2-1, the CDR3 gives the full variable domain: EPEVTQTPSHQVTQMGQEVILRCVPISNHLYFYWYRQILGQKVEFLVSFYNNEISEKSEIFDDQFSVERPDGSNFTLKIRSTKLEDSAMYFCASRGGQAGNEQFFGPGTRLTVL.

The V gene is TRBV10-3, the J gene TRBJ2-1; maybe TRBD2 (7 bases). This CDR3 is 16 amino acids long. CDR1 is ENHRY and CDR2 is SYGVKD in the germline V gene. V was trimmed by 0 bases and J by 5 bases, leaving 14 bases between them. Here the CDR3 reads CAISESTRGADNEQFF. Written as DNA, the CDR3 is TGTGCCATCAGTGAGTCGACTCGGGGGGCCGACAATGAGCAGTTCTTC.

Here the CDR3 reads CASSQGRGGESAFF. The DNA of the CDR3 is TGCGCCAGCAGCCAAGGTCGGGGGGGGGAGTCAGCTTTCTTT. The chain carries TRBV4-1 and TRBJ1-1, with D perhaps TRBD1 (5 bases). CDR3 length: 14 residues. Trimming removed 1 base at V and 10 bases at J, with 16 bases between. CDR1 MGHRA and CDR2 YSYEKL come from the germline V gene.

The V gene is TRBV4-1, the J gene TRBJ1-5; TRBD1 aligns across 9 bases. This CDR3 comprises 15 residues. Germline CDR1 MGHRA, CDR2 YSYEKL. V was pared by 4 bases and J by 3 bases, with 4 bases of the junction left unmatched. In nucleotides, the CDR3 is TGCGCCAGCAGCCCCGGGACAGGGATCAATCAGCCCCAGCATTTT. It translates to CASSPGTGINQPQHF.

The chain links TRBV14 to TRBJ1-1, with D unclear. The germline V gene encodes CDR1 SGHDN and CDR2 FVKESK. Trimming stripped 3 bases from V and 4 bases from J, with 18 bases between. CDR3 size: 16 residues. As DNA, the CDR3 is TGTGCCAGCAGCCAGGGAGAAAAAGTCGATATCACTGAAGCTTTCTTT. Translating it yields CASSQGEKVDITEAFF. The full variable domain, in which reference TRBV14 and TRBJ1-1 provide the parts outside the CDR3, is EAGVTQFPSHSVIEKGQTVTLRCDPISGHDNLYWYRRVMGKEIKFLLHFVKESKQDESGMPNNRFLAERTGGTYSTLKVQPAELEDSGVYFCASSQGEKVDITEAFFGQGTRLTVV.

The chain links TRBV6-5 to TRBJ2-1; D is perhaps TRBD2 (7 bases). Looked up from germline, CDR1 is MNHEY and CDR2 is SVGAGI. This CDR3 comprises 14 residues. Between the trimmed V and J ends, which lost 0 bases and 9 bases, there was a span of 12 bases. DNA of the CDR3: TGTGCCAGCAGTTACTCGAGAAGGGGGGGTGAGCAGTTCTTC. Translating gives CASSYSRRGGEQFF.

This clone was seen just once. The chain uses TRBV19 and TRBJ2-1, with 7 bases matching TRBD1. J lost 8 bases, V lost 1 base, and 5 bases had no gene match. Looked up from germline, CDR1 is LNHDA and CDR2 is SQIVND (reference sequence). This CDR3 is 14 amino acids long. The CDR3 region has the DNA TGTGCCAGTAGTATAGGGACAGGCCCGCATGAGCAGTTCTTC. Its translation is CASSIGTGPHEQFF.

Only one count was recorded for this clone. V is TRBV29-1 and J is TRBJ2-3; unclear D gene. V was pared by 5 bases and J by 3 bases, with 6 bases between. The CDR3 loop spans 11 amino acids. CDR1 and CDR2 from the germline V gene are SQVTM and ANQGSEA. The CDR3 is CSVSYTDTQYF. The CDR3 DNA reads TGCAGCGTTTCCTATACAGATACGCAGTATTTT.

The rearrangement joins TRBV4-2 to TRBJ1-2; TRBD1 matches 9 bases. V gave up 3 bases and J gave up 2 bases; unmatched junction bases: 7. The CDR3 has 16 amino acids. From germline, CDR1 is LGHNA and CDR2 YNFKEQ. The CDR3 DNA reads TGTGCCAGCAGCCAGGCGACAGGGGGTGGAAACTATGGCTACACCTTC. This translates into CASSQATGGGNYGYTF.

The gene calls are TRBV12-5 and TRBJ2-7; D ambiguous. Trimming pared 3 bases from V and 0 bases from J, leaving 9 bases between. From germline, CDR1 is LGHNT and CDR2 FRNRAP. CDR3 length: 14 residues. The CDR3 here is CASGLFPSSYEQYF. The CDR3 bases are TGTGCTAGTGGTTTATTCCCGAGCTCCTACGAGCAGTACTTC.

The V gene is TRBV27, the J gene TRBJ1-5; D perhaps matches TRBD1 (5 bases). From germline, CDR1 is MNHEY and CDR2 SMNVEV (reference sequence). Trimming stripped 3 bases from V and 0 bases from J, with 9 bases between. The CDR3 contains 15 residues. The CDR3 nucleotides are TGTGCCAGCAGTTTCAGGGAAAATAGCAATCAGCCCCAGCATTTT. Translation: CASSFRENSNQPQHF.

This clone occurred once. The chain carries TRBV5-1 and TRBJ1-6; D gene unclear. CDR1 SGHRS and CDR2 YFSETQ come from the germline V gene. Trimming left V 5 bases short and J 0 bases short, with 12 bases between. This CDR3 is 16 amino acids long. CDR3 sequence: CASRDPVSSYNSPLHF. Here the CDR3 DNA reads TGCGCCAGCAGGGACCCAGTAAGCTCCTATAATTCACCCCTCCACTTT.

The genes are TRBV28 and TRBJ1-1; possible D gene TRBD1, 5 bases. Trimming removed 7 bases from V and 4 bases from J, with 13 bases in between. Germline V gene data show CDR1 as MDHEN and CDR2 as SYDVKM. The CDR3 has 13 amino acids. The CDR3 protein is CASITSGTTEAFF. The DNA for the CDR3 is TGTGCCAGCATAACTTCAGGGACCACTGAAGCTTTCTTT.

In DNA, the CDR3 is TGTGCCAGCAGCTTCAAGTGGGAAGGAAGTTCACCCCTCCACTTT. Encoded protein: CASSFKWEGSSPLHF. The gene calls are TRBV5-6 and TRBJ1-6, with D unclear. Germline lookup yields CDR1 SGHDT and CDR2 YYEEEE. The CDR3 extends over 15 amino acids. V dropped 2 bases and J dropped 9 bases, with 15 bases sitting between them.

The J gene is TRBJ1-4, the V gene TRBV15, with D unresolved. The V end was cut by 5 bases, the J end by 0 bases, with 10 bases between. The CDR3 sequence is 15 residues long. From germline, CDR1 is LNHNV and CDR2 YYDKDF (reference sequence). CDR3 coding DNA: TGTGCCACCAGCCTCGGTGGCGCAACTAATGAAAAACTGTTTTTT. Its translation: CATSLGGATNEKLFF.

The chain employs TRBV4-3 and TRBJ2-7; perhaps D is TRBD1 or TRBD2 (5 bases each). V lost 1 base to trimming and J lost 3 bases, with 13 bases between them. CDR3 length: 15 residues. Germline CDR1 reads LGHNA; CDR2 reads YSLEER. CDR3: CASSQGRGLYYEQYF. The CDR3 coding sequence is TGCGCCAGCAGCCAAGGCCGGGGCCTATACTACGAGCAGTACTTC.

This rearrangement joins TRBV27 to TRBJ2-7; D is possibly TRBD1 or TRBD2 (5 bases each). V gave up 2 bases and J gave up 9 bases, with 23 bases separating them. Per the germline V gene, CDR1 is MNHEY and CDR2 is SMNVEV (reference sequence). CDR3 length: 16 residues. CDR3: CASSLPPPGPGRVQYF. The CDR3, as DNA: TGTGCCAGCAGTTTACCCCCCCCAGGGCCAGGGCGGGTGCAGTACTTC.